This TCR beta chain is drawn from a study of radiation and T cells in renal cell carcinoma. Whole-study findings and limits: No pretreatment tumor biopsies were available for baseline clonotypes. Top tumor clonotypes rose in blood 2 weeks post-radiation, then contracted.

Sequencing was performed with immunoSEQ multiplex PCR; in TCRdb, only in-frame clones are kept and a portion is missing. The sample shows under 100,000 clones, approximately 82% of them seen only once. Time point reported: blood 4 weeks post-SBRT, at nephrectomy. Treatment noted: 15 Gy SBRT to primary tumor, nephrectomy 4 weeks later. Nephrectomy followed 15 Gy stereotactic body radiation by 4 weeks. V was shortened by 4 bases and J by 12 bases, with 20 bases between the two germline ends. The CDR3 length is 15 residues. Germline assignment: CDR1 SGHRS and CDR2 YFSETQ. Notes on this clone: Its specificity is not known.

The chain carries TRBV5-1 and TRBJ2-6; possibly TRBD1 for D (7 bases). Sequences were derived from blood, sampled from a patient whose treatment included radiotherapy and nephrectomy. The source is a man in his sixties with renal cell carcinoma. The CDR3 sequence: CASSRGRGATGVLTF. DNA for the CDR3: TGCGCCAGCAGCCGGGGCAGGGGGGCGACCGGCGTCCTGACTTTC.